The rows below give T cell receptor beta chains drawn from one sample of a study of blood T cell repertoires in COVID-19. The protocol was immunoSEQ multiplex PCR, while the TCRdb copy is restricted to in-frame clones and leaves out a portion. There are 200,000 or so clones in the sample; 79% occur only once, and about 18% lies in the top ten. What was sequenced was peripheral blood. The receptors shown here come from a man between 60 and 75 years old with active or convalescent COVID-19. Both conserved end residues are part of each CDR3.

j_gene	v_gene	CDR3aa
TRBJ2-7	TRBV5-1	CASSRPGQDEQYF
TRBJ2-7	TRBV10-1	CASPGESEQYF
TRBJ2-2	TRBV7-3	CASSLGPPGLAQNTGELFF
TRBJ2-5	TRBV10-3	CAISETYQETQYF
TRBJ1-1	TRBV24-1	CATSQGNTEAFF
TRBJ1-4	TRBV5-4	CASSLATGNNEKLFF
TRBJ2-7	TRBV11-2	CASSIWDRSYEQYF
TRBJ2-3	TRBV6-5	CASSLYLGDTQYF
TRBJ1-5	TRBV5-6	CASSSLGQGVNQPQHF
TRBJ2-1	TRBV3-1/TRBV3-2	CASSQEFQREVYNEQFF
TRBJ1-5	TRBV18	CASSPKDTQDQPQHF
TRBJ1-1	TRBV29-1	CSVGDRGRLNTEAFF
TRBJ2-1	TRBV2	CASSTAYGQFF
TRBJ2-1	TRBV10-3	CAISRLEVHNEQFF
TRBJ1-2	TRBV29-1	CSVETGLGYTF
TRBJ2-3	TRBV15	CATRPGLAGVTQYF
TRBJ2-5	TRBV5-1	CASSPTSADETQYF
TRBJ2-1	TRBV15	CATSRERPGANNEQFF
TRBJ2-7	TRBV4-3	CASSYRRRGSSYEQYF
TRBJ2-3	TRBV5-1	CASSFGGITDTQYF
TRBJ2-5	TRBV6-6	CASSYPGQARETQYF
TRBJ2-7	TRBV5-1	CASSLLQRENAEQYF
TRBJ1-1	TRBV19	CASSFIRQQAFF
TRBJ2-5	TRBV6-5	CASGLAGGETQYF